Below are 6 T cell receptor beta chains sequenced from a single sample in a study of PD-1 blockade in classical Hodgkin lymphoma (dated by TCRdb to 2019 to 2021). This specimen's time point label, interpreted: cycle 2 day 1 (C2D1) of nivolumab. Every trial patient had relapsed following autologous stem cell transplantation, and prior brentuximab vedotin exposure was what differed among cohorts A, B and C. To prepare the library, the immunoSEQ multiplex PCR assay was applied. Sourced from immuneACCESS, this table was stored by TCRdb with only in-frame sequences that have V and J called. A share of the clones is absent; for the studies checked, an unresolved V gene accounts for under half, and the remainder has no known explanation. The sample contains more than 25,000 clones, less than 80% of them found a single time. Roughly 35% of the sample rests with the top ten. Material: peripheral blood mononuclear cells (PBMCs), obtained before the second cycle of nivolumab. The source is a human donor with classical Hodgkin lymphoma.

The chain has TRBV25-1 and TRBJ2-3, with 13 bases matching TRBD2. CDR3 length: 16 amino acids. Losses at the gene ends were 7 bases for V and 0 bases for J; bases not matched to a gene: 4. The germline gives CDR1 MGHDK, CDR2 SYGVNS. In DNA form, the CDR3 reads TGTGCCAGCACTCCGGGACTAGCGGGGAGCACAGATACGCAGTATTTT. This encodes CASTPGLAGSTDTQYF.

The chain is built from TRBV5-6 and TRBJ2-7, with D maybe TRBD2 (5 bases). The CDR3 loop spans 15 amino acids. Trimming shortened V by 3 bases and J by 0 bases, and 13 bases separated the two germline ends. Germline loops: CDR1 SGHDT, CDR2 YYEEEE. The CDR3 region is CASSWRIRGSYEQYF. The CDR3 nucleotides are TGTGCCAGCAGCTGGAGGATTCGGGGCTCCTACGAGCAGTACTTC.

The V call is TRBV28, the J call TRBJ1-2, with 10 bases fitting TRBD1. There are 13 residues in the CDR3. From germline, CDR1 is MDHEN and CDR2 SYDVKM. Trimming at V came to 4 bases and at J to 6 bases, leaving 2 bases not matched to a gene. The chain's CDR3 is CASSSGQGDGYTF. CDR3 bases: TGTGCCAGCAGTTCCGGACAGGGGGATGGCTACACCTTC.

This clone showed up just a few times. The chain uses TRBV19 and TRBJ2-2, with 8 nucleotides matching TRBD1. CDR3 size: 15 residues. After removal of 7 bases from V and 0 bases from J, the junction contained 4 bases not matched to a gene. Germline V gives CDR1 LNHDA, CDR2 SQIVND (reference sequence). CDR3 loop: CASNRGNANTGELFF. The CDR3 DNA reads as TGTGCCAGTAACAGGGGGAACGCGAACACCGGGGAGCTGTTTTTT.

Comment on this clone: Germline and junction disagree at one end, which may indicate a read error. The V gene is TRBV2, the J gene TRBJ2-5; 8 nucleotides align to TRBD2. Germline V gene sequence: CDR1 SNHLY, CDR2 FYNNEI. The CDR3 has 14 amino acids. CDR3 coding DNA: TGTGCCAGCAGTCAAGCGGGGGTACAAGAGACCCAGTACTTC. Protein sequence: CASSQAGVQETQYF.

In nucleotides, the CDR3 is TGTGCCAGCAGCGGGGGACAGGGGAAGAGTGAAAAACTGTTTTTT. It translates to CASSGGQGKSEKLFF. This chain uses TRBV11-3 with TRBJ1-4; 10 bases are a match to TRBD1. Germline assignment: CDR1 SGHNT and CDR2 YENEEA. The CDR3 length is 15 residues. V dropped 5 bases and J dropped 7; count of bases not matched to a gene: 7. The full variable domain, in which reference TRBV11-3 and TRBJ1-4 provide the parts outside the CDR3, is EAGVVQSPRYKIIEKKQPVAFWCNPISGHNTLYWYLQNLGQGPELLIRYENEEAVDDSQLPKDRFSAERLKGVDSTLKIQPAELGDSAVYLCASSGGQGKSEKLFFGSGTQLSVL.